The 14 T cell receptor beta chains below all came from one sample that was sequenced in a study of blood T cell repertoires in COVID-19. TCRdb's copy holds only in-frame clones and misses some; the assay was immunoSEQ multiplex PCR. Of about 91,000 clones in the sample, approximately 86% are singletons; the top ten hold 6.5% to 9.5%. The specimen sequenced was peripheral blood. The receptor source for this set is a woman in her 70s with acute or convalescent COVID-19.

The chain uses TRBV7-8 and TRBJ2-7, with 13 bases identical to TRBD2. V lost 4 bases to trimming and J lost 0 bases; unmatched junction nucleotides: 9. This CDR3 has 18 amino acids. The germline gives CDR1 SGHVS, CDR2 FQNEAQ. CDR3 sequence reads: CASSSPGTSGTSSYEQYF. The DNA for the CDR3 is TGTGCCAGCAGCTCCCCCGGGACTAGCGGGACGAGCTCCTACGAGCAGTACTTC.

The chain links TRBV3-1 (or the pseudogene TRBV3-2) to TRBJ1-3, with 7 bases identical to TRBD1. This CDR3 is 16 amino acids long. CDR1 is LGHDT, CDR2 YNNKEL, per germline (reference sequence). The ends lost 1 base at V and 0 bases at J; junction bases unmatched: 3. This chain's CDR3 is CASSQGQGLSGNTIYF. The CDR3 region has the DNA TGTGCCAGCAGCCAAGGACAGGGCCTCTCTGGAAACACCATATATTTT.

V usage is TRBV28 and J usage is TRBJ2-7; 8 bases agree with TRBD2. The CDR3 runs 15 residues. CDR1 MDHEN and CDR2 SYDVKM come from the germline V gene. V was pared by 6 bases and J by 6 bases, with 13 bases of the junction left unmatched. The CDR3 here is CASSPGGGRGLEQYF. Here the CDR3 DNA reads TGTGCCAGCAGCCCCGGGGGGGGCAGGGGACTCGAGCAGTACTTC. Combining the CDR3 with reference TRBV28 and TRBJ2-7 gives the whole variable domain DVKVTQSSRYLVKRTGEKVFLECVQDMDHENMFWYRQDPGLGLRLIYFSYDVKMKEKGDIPEGYSVSREKKERFSLILESASTNQTSMYLCASSPGGGRGLEQYFGPGTRLTVT.

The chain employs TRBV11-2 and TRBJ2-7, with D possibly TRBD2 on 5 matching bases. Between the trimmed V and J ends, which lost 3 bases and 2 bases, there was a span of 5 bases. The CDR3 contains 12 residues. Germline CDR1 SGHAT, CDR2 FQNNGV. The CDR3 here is CASSFGTYEQYF. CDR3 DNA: TGTGCCAGCAGCTTCGGGACCTACGAGCAGTACTTC.

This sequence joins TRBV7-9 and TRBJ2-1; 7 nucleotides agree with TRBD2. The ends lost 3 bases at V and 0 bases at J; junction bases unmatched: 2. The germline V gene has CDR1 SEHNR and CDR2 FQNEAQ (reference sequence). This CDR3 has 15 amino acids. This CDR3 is CASSFGGSSYNEQFF. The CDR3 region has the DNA TGTGCCAGCAGCTTTGGCGGGAGCTCCTACAATGAGCAGTTCTTC.

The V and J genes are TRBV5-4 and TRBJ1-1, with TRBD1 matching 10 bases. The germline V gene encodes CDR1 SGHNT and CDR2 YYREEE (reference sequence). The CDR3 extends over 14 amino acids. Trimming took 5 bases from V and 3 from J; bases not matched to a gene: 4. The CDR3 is CASSWDRGYTEAFF. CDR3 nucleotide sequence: TGTGCCAGCAGTTGGGACAGGGGTTACACTGAAGCTTTCTTT. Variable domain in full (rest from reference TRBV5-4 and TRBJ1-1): ETGVTQSPTHLIKTRGQQVTLRCSSQSGHNTVSWYQQALGQGPQFIFQYYREEENGRGNFPPRFSGLQFPNYSSELNVNALELDDSALYLCASSWDRGYTEAFFGQGTRLTVV.

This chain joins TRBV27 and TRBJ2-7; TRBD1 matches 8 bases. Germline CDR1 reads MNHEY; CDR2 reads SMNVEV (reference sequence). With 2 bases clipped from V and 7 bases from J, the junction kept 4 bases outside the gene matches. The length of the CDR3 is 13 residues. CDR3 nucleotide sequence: TGTGCCAGCAGTTTAGAGACAGGGGAGGAGCAGTACTTC. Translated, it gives CASSLETGEEQYF.

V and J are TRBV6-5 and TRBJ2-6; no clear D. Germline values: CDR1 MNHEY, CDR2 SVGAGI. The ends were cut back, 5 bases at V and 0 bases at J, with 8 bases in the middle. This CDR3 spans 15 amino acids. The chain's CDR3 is CASSRGSSGANVLTF. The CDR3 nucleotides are TGTGCCAGCAGTCGCGGTAGCTCTGGGGCCAACGTCCTGACTTTC.

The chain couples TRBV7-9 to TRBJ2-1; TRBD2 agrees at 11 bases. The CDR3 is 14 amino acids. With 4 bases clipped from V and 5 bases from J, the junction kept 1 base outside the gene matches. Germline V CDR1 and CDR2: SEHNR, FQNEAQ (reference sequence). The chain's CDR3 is CASSWGLADNEQFF. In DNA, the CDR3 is TGTGCCAGCAGCTGGGGACTAGCGGACAATGAGCAGTTCTTC.

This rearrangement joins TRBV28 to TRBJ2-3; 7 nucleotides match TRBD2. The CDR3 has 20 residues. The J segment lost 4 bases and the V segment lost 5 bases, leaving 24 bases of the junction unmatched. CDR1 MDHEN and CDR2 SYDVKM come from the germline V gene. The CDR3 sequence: CASSPIWPPSGDMRADTQYF. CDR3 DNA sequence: TGTGCCAGCAGTCCAATATGGCCGCCTAGCGGAGACATGAGGGCAGATACGCAGTATTTT.

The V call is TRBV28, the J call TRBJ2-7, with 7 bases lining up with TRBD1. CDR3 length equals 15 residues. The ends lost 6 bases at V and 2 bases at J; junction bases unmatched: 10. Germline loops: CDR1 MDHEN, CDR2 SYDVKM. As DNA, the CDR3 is TGTGCCAGCAGGGACAGGTCCTCCCTTACCTACGAGCAGTACTTC. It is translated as CASRDRSSLTYEQYF.

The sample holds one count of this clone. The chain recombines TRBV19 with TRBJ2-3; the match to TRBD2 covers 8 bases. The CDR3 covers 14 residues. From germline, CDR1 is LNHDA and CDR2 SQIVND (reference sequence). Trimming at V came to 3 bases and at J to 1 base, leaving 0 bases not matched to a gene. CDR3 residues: CASSMREGTDTQYF. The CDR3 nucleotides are TGTGCCAGTAGTATGCGGGAGGGCACAGATACGCAGTATTTT.

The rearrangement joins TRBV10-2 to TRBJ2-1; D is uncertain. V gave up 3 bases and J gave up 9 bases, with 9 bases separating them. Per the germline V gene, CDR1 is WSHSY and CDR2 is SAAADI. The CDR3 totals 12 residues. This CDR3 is CASSELFGEQFF. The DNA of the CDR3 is TGCGCCAGCAGTGAACTTTTTGGTGAGCAGTTCTTC.

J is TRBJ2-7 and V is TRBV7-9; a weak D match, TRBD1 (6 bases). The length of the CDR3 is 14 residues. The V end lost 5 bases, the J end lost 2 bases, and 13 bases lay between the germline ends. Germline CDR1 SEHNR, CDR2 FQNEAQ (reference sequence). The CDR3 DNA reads TGTGCCAGCAGCCACAGGGTGAGGACCTACGAGCAGTACTTC. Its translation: CASSHRVRTYEQYF.